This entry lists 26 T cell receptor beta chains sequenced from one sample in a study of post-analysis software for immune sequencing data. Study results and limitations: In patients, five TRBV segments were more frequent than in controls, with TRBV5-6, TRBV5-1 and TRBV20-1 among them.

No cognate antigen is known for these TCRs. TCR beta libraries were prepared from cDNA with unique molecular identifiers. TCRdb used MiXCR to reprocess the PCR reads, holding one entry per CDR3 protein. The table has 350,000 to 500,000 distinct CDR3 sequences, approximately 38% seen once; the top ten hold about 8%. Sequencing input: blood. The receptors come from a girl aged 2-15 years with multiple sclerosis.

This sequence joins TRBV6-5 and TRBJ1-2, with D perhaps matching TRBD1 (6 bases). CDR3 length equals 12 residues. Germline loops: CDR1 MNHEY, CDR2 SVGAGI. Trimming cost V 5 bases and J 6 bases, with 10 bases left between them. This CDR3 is CASSRDTHGYTF. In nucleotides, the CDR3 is TGTGCCAGCAGTCGGGACACCCATGGCTACACCTTC.

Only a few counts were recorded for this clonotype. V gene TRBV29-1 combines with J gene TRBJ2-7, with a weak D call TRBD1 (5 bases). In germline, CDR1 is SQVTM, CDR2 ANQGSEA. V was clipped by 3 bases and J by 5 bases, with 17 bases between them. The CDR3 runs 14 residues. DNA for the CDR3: TGCAGCGTTGAGGAATCGCAGGGATTACACGAGCAGTACTTC. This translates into CSVEESQGLHEQYF.

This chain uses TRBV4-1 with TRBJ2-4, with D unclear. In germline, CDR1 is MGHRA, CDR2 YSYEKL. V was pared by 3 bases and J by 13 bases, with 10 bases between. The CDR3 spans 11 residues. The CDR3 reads CASSHDRGQYF. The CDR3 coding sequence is TGCGCCAGCAGCCATGACCGTGGGCAGTACTTC.

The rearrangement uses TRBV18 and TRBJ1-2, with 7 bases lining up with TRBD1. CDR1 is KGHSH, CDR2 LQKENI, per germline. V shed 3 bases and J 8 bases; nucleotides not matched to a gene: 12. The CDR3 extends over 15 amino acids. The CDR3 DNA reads TGTGCCAGCTCACCGGTAAAACAGGGGTCGCAAGGCTACACCTTC. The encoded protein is CASSPVKQGSQGYTF.

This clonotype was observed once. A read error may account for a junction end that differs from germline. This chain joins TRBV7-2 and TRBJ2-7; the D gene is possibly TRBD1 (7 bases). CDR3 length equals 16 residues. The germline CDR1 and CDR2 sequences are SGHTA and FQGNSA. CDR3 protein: CVSSPKDRTGENEQYF. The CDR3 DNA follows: TGTGTCAGCAGCCCGAAGGACAGGACGGGGGAGAACGAGCAGTACTTC.

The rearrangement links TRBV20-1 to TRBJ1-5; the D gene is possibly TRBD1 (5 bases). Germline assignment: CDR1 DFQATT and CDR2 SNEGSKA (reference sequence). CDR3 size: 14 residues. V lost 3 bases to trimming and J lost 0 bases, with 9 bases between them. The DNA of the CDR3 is TGCAGTGCTAGCCGGACATTTAGCAATCAGCCCCAGCATTTT. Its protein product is CSASRTFSNQPQHF.

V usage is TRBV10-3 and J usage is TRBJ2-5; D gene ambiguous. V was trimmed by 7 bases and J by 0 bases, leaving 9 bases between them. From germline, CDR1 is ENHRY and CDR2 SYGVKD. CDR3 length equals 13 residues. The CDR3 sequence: CAIKSLNQETQYF. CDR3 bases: TGTGCCATCAAAAGTCTAAACCAAGAGACCCAGTACTTC.

CDR3 sequence reads: CSARESAGHFSYEQYF. The CDR3 DNA follows: TGCAGTGCTAGAGAGAGCGCCGGGCACTTCTCCTACGAGCAGTACTTC. This chain joins TRBV20-1 and TRBJ2-7; no definite D call. Trimming stripped 0 bases from V and 0 bases from J, with 15 bases between. The CDR3 runs to 16 residues. Germline-derived CDR1 and CDR2 are DFQATT and SNEGSKA (reference sequence).

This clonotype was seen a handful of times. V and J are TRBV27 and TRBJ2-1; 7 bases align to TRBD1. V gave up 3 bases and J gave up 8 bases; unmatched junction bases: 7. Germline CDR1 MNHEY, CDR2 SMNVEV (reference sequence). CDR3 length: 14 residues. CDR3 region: CASSFIQGTHEQFF. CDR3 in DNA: TGTGCCAGCAGTTTCATACAGGGGACCCATGAGCAGTTCTTC.

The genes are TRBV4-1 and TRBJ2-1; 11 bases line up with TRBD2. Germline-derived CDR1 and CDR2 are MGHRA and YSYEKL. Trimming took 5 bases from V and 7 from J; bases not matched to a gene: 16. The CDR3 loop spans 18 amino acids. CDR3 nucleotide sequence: TGCGCCAGCAGCAGCCAAGAACACCTAGCGGGGGGAGGGAATGAGCAGTTCTTC. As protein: CASSSQEHLAGGGNEQFF.

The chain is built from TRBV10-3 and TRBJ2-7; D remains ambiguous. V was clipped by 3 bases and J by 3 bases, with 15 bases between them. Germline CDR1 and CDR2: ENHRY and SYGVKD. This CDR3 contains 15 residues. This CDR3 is CAISEGPILVYEQYF. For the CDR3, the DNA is TGTGCCATCAGTGAAGGGCCCATTTTGGTCTACGAGCAGTACTTC.

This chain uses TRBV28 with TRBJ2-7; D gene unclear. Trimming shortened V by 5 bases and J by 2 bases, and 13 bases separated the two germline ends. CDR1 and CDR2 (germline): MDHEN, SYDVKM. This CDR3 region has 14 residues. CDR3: CASSGLGSPYEQYF. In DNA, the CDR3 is TGTGCCAGCAGTGGGCTGGGCAGCCCCTACGAGCAGTACTTC.

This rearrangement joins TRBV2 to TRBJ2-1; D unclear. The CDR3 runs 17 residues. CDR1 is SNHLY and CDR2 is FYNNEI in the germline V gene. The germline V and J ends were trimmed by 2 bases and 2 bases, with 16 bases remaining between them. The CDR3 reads CASSERFPGVAYNEQFF. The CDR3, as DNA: TGTGCCAGCAGTGAACGGTTTCCTGGGGTGGCCTACAATGAGCAGTTCTTC.

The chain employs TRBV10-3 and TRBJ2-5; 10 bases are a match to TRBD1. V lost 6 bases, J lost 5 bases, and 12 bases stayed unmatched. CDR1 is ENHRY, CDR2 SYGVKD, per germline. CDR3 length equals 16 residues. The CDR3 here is CAISDLEGQGLETQYF. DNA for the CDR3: TGTGCCATCAGCGACCTAGAGGGACAGGGGTTGGAGACCCAGTACTTC.

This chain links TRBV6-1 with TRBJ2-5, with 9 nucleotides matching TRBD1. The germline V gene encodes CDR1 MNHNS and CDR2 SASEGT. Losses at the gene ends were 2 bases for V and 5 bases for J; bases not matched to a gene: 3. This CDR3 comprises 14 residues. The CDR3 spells CASSEIGTGETQYF. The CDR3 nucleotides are TGTGCCAGCAGTGAAATAGGGACAGGGGAGACCCAGTACTTC.

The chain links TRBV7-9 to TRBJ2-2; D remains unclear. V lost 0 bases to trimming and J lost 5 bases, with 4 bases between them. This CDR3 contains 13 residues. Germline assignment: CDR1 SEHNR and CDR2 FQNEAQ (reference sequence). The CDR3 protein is CASSLAVTGELFF. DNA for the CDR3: TGTGCCAGCAGCTTAGCGGTGACCGGGGAGCTGTTTTTT.

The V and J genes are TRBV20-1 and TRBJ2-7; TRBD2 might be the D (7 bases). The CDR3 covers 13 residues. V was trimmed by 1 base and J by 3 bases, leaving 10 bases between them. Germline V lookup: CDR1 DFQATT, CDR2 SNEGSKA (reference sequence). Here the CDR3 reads CSARGGGLYEQYF. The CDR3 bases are TGCAGTGCTAGAGGGGGGGGGCTCTACGAGCAGTACTTC.

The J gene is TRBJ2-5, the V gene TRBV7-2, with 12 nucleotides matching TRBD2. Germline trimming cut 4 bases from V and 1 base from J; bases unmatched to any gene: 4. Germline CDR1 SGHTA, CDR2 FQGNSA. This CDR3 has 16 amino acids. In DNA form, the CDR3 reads TGTGCCAGCAGCTCTAGCGGGAGGGGGGGCCAAGAGACCCAGTACTTC. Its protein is CASSSSGRGGQETQYF.

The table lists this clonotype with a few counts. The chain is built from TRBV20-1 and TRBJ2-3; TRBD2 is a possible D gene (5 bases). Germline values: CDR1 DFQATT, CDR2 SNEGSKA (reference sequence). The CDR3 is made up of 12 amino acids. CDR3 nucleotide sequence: TGCAGCACGGAGGCGGGTGGAGATACGCAGTATTTT. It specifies CSTEAGGDTQYF.

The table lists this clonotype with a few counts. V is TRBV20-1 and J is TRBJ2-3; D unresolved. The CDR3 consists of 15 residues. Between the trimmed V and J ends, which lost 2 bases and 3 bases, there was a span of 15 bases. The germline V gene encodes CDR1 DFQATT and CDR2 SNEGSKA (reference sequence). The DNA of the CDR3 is TGCAGTGCTAGACTCCCCGCCCGGGTAACAGATACGCAGTATTTT. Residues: CSARLPARVTDTQYF.

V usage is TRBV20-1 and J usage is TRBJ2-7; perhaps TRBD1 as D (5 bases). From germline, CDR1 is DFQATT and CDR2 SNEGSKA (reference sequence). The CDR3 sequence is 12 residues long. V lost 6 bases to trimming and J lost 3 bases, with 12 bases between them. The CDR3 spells CSARTTVYEQYF. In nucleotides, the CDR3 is TGCAGTGCAAGAACGACAGTCTACGAGCAGTACTTC.

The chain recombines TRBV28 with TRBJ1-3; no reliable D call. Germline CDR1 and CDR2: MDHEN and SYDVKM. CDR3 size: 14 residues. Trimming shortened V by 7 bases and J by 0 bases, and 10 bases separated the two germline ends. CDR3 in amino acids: CASTSYISGNTIYF. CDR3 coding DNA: TGTGCCAGCACCTCGTACATCTCTGGAAACACCATATATTTT.

Here the CDR3 reads CASSVGLMNTEAFF. The CDR3 nucleotides read TGTGCCAGCAGCGTAGGGCTTATGAACACTGAAGCTTTCTTT. V and J are TRBV7-2 and TRBJ1-1, with D unresolved. Germline CDR1 and CDR2: SGHTA and FQGNSA. The CDR3 is 14 residues long. V lost 5 bases, J lost 0 bases, and 10 bases lay in between.

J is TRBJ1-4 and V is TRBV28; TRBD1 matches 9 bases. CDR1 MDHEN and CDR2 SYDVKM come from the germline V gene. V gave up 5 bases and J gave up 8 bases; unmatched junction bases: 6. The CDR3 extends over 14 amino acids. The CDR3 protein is CASSPPGTGEKLFF. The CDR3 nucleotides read TGTGCCAGCAGTCCCCCCGGGACAGGGGAAAAACTGTTTTTT.

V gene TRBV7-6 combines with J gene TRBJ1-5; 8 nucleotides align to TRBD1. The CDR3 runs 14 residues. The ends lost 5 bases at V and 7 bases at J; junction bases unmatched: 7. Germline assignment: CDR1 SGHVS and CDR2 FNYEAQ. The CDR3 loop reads CASSPTGERQPQHF. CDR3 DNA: TGTGCCAGCAGCCCGACAGGGGAGCGGCAGCCCCAGCATTTT.

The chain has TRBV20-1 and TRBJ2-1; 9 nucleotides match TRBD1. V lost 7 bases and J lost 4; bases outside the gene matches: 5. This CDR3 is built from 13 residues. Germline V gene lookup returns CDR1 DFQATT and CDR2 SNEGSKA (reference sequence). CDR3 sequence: CSETGGVYNEQFF. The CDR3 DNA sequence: TGCAGTGAAACAGGGGGCGTTTACAATGAGCAGTTCTTC.